One and the same sample provided the 3 T cell receptor beta chains below, sequenced in a study of control samples from healthy donors and cancer patients. Sequencing was performed with immunoSEQ multiplex PCR; in TCRdb, only in-frame clones are kept and a portion is missing. Of fewer than 95,000 clones listed, around nine tenths are singletons. The sample comprised blood. The source is a man aged 25-40 years in good health.

The chain recombines TRBV2 with TRBJ1-1, with 11 positions matching TRBD1. Looked up from germline, CDR1 is SNHLY and CDR2 is FYNNEI. The CDR3 runs 16 residues. V dropped 4 bases and J dropped 10; count of bases not matched to a gene: 14. The CDR3 region is CASSVGTGGGKVGAFF. The CDR3 coding sequence is TGTGCCAGCAGTGTGGGGACAGGGGGAGGGAAAGTTGGAGCTTTCTTT.

This clone was recorded once. V gene TRBV18 combines with J gene TRBJ1-1; D unclear. The length of the CDR3 is 14 residues. Germline CDR1 reads KGHSH; CDR2 reads LQKENI. V gave up 3 bases and J gave up 0 bases, with 8 bases separating them. The CDR3 coding sequence is TGTGCCAGCTCACCGACGGACTTGAACACTGAAGCTTTCTTT. Its translation: CASSPTDLNTEAFF.

The V call is TRBV7-9, the J call TRBJ1-1, with TRBD1 as a possible D gene (5 bases). CDR3 size: 15 residues. Germline V gene lookup returns CDR1 SEHNR and CDR2 FQNEAQ (reference sequence). With 0 bases removed from V and 0 bases from J, the gap between germline ends came to 8 bases. CDR3 sequence (DNA): TGTGCCAGCAGCTTAGCCGGGGGGATGAACACTGAAGCTTTCTTT. This codes for CASSLAGGMNTEAFF. The full variable domain, rest sourced from reference TRBV7-9 and TRBJ1-1, is DTGVSQNPRHKITKRGQNVTFRCDPISEHNRLYWYRQTLGQGPEFLTYFQNEAQLEKSRLLSDRFSAERPKGSFSTLEIQRTEQGDSAMYLCASSLAGGMNTEAFFGQGTRLTVV.